The rows below give T cell receptor beta chains drawn from one sample of a study of CD8 T cells in Susac syndrome. TCRdb recomputed calls from the immunoSEQ multiplex PCR reads with MiXCR, one row per CDR3 protein. The sample gives some 160,000 distinct CDR3 sequences, approximately 90% of which show up once; 0.065% to 0.1% is in the top ten. The specimen was CD4+ T cells from PBMCs. The receptors were gathered from a human donor in good health. The CDR3 runs from the conserved cysteine through the conserved F or W. The D gene is left open where the match is weak. Size is omitted from some rows. Given values are once, few, many or a class for expanded clones.

.	TRBV6-5	TRBJ2-7	.	CASRGWGRSYEQYF	TGTGCCAGCCGGGGGTGGGGGCGCTCCTACGAGCAGTACTTC
.	TRBV29-1	TRBJ2-5	.	CSVEVQTQETQYF	TGCAGCGTTGAGGTACAAACCCAAGAGACCCAGTACTTC
.	TRBV7-9	TRBJ1-1	.	CASSYGTFAGAFF	TGTGCCAGCAGCTATGGGACCTTTGCTGGAGCTTTCTTT
.	TRBV30	TRBJ2-7	.	CAWSVPGTWAYEQYF	TGTGCCTGGAGTGTACCGGGGACCTGGGCCTACGAGCAGTACTTC
.	TRBV18	TRBJ2-7	.	CASSRDRDVEQYF	TGTGCCAGCTCACGCGACCGGGACGTAGAGCAGTACTTC
.	TRBV7-9	TRBJ1-4	.	CASSLEPAPKLFF	TGTGCCAGCAGCTTAGAACCGGCCCCAAAACTGTTTTTT
.	TRBV6-5	TRBJ2-7	.	CASSPRGTSAYEQYF	TGTGCCAGCAGCCCCCGGGGGACATCAGCCTACGAGCAGTACTTC
.	TRBV7-2	TRBJ1-5	.	CASSLTPGRIYSNQPQHF	TGTGCCAGCAGCTTAACACCAGGCCGGATATATAGCAATCAGCCCCAGCATTTT
.	TRBV12-3/TRBV12-4	TRBJ2-5	.	CASSSRVTGSQETQYF	TGTGCCAGCAGTTCCCGAGTTACGGGCTCCCAAGAGACCCAGTACTTC
TRBD2	TRBV6-5	TRBJ2-7	.	CASSRLAVPYEQYF	TGTGCTAGCAGCAGGCTAGCGGTGCCCTACGAGCAGTACTTC
.	TRBV10-3	TRBJ2-7	.	CAISGGAFSYEQYF	TGTGCCATCAGTGGGGGGGCATTCTCCTACGAGCAGTACTTC
.	TRBV5-1	TRBJ1-2	.	CASSRSTATTYGYTF	TGCGCCAGCAGCCGGAGCACCGCGACGACCTATGGCTACACCTTC
.	TRBV20-1	TRBJ2-3	.	CSARHRGEGTDTQYF	TGCAGTGCCCGACACCGGGGAGAGGGCACAGATACGCAGTATTTT
.	TRBV20-1	TRBJ2-2	.	CSVGRNTGELFF	TGCAGTGTAGGACGGAACACCGGGGAGCTGTTTTTT
.	TRBV6-1	TRBJ1-2	once	CASSQTGYANYGYTF	TGTGCCTCCTCTCAGACGGGGTACGCTAACTATGGCTACACCTTC
.	TRBV18	TRBJ1-1	.	CASSSGIQEKAFF	TGTGCCAGCTCATCGGGTATACAGGAGAAAGCTTTCTTT
.	TRBV20-1	TRBJ2-6	.	CSAGGGTGANVLTF	TGCAGTGCCGGTGGGGGAACCGGGGCCAACGTCCTGACTTTC
TRBD2	TRBV28	TRBJ2-5	.	CASSLLSREGETQYF	TGTGCCAGCAGTTTATTGTCCCGGGAGGGAGAGACCCAGTACTTC
.	TRBV3-1	TRBJ1-1	.	CASSHGREAFF	TGTGCCAGCAGCCACGGCAGGGAAGCTTTCTTT
.	TRBV6-1	TRBJ1-2	.	CASSEGQVRNGYTF	TGTGCCAGCAGTGAAGGACAGGTCCGGAATGGCTACACCTTC
.	TRBV7-9	TRBJ2-7	.	CASSLGGGRSSYEQYF	TGTGCCAGCAGCTTAGGTGGGGGCAGGAGCTCCTACGAGCAGTACTTC
TRBD1	TRBV20-1	TRBJ2-3	.	CSASSDRNTQYF	TGCAGTGCTAGCTCGGACAGGAATACGCAGTATTTT
TRBD1	TRBV30	TRBJ1-4	.	CAWTGTGVGKLFF	TGTGCCTGGACAGGAACAGGGGTTGGAAAACTGTTTTTT
.	TRBV5-1	TRBJ1-2	.	CASSLGGQGRRETF	TGCGCCAGCAGCTTGGGGGGCCAGGGAAGGAGGGAGACCTTC
.	TRBV7-2	TRBJ2-3	.	CASSFRGADTQYF	TGTGCCAGCAGCTTCAGGGGTGCAGATACGCAGTATTTT
.	TRBV20-1	TRBJ2-5	.	CSASWVPGETQYF	TGCAGTGCTAGTTGGGTTCCGGGGGAGACCCAGTACTTC
TRBD2	TRBV5-1	TRBJ2-1	.	CASSSTSGIWSNEQFF	TGCGCCAGCAGCTCTACTAGCGGGATTTGGAGCAATGAGCAGTTCTTC
TRBD2	TRBV4-1	TRBJ2-3	once	CASSPGTSGRDTDTQYF	TGCGCCAGCAGCCCTGGGACTAGCGGGAGAGACACAGATACGCAGTATTTT
TRBD2	TRBV20-1	TRBJ2-3	.	CSARGTSGNPTDTQYF	TGCAGTGCTAGAGGGACTAGCGGGAACCCGACAGATACGCAGTATTTT
.	TRBV18	TRBJ2-1	.	CASSPMDLGNEQFF	TGTGCCAGCTCACCGATGGACCTTGGGAATGAGCAGTTCTTC
TRBD2	TRBV2	TRBJ2-1	.	CASRKTSGGRVGVQFF	TGTGCCAGCAGGAAGACTAGCGGGGGAAGGGTAGGAGTGCAGTTCTTC
.	TRBV6-6	TRBJ2-1	.	CASTGVAYNEQFF	TGTGCCAGTACCGGGGTCGCCTACAATGAGCAGTTCTTC
.	TRBV12-3/TRBV12-4	TRBJ2-2	.	CASRRQATNTGELFF	TGTGCCAGCAGGCGACAGGCGACGAACACCGGGGAGCTGTTTTTT
.	TRBV29-1	TRBJ1-3	.	CSVVIQDSGNTIYF	TGCAGCGTGGTTATACAAGACTCTGGAAACACCATATATTTT
TRBD1	TRBV5-1	TRBJ1-6	.	CASSPADRGHSPLHF	TGCGCCAGCAGCCCGGCCGACAGGGGCCATTCACCCCTCCACTTT